These 4 T cell receptor beta chains came from one sample sequenced in a study of cytomegalovirus exposure and HLA in healthy donors (dated by TCRdb to 2015 to 2018). The receptor library was made with the immunoSEQ multiplex PCR assay. The multiplex PCR relied on a mix of 60 forward primers for TCR Vbeta segments and 13 reverse primers for TCR Jbeta segments. TCRdb took over this immuneACCESS table, retaining in-frame rearrangements with V and J assigned. Such tables are incomplete; in checked studies, under half of the missing clones stem from an unresolved V gene, and the remainder is unexplained. In this sample the table shows 100,000 or so clones, over 12% of which occur a single time. About 0.79% of the sample rests with the top ten. Material: PBMCs. These receptors originate from a female donor in good health and CMV-seronegative.

The chain uses TRBV19 and TRBJ1-4, with 7 bases lining up with TRBD1. Trimming at V came to 4 bases and at J to 0 bases, leaving 8 bases not matched to a gene. In germline, CDR1 is LNHDA, CDR2 SQIVND (reference sequence). This CDR3 region has 17 residues. The CDR3 spells CASSTPGDSATNEKLFF. CDR3 coding DNA: TGTGCCAGTAGTACCCCAGGGGACAGTGCAACTAATGAAAAACTGTTTTTT.

This CDR3 is CAISESGLAGLTGELFF. The CDR3 region has the DNA TGTGCCATCAGTGAGTCGGGACTAGCGGGACTAACCGGGGAGCTGTTTTTT. The V call is TRBV10-3, the J call TRBJ2-2; 13 bases are a match to TRBD2. Germline assignment: CDR1 ENHRY and CDR2 SYGVKD. CDR3 length: 17 residues. V dropped 0 bases and J dropped 5; count of bases not matched to a gene: 3.

This chain uses TRBV7-6 with TRBJ2-7; TRBD1 is a possible D gene (6 bases). From germline, CDR1 is SGHVS and CDR2 FNYEAQ. V shed 5 bases and J shed 0 bases, with 11 bases lying between them. CDR3 size: 14 residues. CDR3 DNA: TGTGCCAGCAGCCCAGGGGATAGCTCCTACGAGCAGTACTTC. Translation gives CASSPGDSSYEQYF.

This clone was picked up a small number of times. The germline gene is not matched at one end of the junction; a read error may be the cause. The chain recombines TRBV11-2 with TRBJ1-2, with 9 nucleotides matching TRBD1. The CDR3 extends over 13 amino acids. CDR1 is SGHAT and CDR2 is FQNNGV in the germline V gene. As DNA, the CDR3 is TGTGCCAGCAGCATAGACAGGGACAGGGAGTGGACCTTC. This translates into CASSIDRDREWTF.